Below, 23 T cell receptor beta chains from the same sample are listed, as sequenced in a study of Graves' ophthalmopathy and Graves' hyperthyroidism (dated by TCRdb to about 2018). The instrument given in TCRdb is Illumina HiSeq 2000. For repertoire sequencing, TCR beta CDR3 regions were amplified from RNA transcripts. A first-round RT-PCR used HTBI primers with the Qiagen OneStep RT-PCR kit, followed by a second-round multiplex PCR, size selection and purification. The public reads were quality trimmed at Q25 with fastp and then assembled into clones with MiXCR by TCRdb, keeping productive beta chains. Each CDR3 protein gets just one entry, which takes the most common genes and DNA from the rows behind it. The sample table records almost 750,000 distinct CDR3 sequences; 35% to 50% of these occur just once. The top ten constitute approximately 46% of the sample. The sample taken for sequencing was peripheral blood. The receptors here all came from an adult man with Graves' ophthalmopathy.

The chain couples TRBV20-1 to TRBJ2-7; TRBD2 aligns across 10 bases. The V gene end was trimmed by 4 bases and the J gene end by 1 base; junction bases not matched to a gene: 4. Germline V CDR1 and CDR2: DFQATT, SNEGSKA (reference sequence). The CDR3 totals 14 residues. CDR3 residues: CSANLLAGSYEQYF. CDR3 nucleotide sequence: TGCAGTGCTAATCTACTAGCGGGGTCCTACGAGCAGTACTTC.

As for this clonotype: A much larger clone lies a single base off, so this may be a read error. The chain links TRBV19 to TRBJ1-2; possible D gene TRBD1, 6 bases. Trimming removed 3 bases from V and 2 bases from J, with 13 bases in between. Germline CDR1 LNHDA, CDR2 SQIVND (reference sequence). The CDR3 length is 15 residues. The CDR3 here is CASSMLFGQNYGYTF. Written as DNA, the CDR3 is TGTGCCAGTAGTATGCTATTCGGACAGAACTATGGCTACACCTTC.

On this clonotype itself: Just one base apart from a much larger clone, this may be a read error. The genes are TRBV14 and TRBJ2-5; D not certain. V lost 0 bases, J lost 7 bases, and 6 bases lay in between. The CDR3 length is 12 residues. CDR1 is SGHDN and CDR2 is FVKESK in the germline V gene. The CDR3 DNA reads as TGTGCCAGCAGCCAAGAGGATGGGACCCAGTACTTC. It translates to CASSQEDGTQYF.

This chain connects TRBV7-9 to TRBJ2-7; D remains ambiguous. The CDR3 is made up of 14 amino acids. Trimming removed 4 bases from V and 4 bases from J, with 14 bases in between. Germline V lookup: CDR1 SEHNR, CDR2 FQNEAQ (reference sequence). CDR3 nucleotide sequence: TGTGCCAGCAGCTCCGACTCCTTTGGTTACGAGCAGTACTTC. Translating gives CASSSDSFGYEQYF.

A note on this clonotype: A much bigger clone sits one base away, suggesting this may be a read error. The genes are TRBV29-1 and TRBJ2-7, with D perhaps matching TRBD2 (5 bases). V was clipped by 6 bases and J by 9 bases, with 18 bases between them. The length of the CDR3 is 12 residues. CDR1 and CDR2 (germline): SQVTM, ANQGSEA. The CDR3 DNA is TGCAGCGTAATGCGGGCCGTTGAGGGGCAGTACTTC. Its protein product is CSVMRAVEGQYF.

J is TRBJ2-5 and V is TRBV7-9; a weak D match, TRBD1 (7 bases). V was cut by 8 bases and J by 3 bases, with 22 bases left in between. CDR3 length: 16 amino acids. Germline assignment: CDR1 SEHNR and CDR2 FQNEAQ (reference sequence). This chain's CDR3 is CASRSFNSGGKETQYF. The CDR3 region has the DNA TGTGCCAGCCGCTCATTCAATTCAGGGGGGAAAGAGACCCAGTACTTC.

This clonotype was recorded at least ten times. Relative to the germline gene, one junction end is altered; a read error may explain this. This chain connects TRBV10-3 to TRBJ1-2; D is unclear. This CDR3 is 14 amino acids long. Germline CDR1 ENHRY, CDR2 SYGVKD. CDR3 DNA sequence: TGTGCCAGCAGTCCCTCCGGAACCAACTATGGCTACACCTTC. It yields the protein CASSPSGTNYGYTF.

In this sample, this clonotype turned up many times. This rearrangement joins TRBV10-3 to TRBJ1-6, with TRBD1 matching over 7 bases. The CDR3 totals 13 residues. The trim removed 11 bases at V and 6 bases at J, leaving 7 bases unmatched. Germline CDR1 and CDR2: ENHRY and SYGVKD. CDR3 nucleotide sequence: TGTGCCGGCGGGACAGCAATTAATTCACCCCTCCACTTT. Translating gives CAGGTAINSPLHF.

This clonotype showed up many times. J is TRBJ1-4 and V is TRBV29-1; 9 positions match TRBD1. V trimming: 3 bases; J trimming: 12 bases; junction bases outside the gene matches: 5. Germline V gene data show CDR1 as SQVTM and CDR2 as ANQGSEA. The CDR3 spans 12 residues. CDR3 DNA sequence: TGCAGCGTTGACGGGTGGGACAGGGAACTGTTTTTT. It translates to CSVDGWDRELFF.

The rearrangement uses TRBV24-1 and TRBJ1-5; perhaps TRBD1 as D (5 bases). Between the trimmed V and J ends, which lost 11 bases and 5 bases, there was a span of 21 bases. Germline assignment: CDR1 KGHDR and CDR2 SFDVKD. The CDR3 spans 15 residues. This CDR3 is CASTTMASGDQPQHF. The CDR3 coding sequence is TGTGCCAGCACCACGATGGCCTCGGGGGATCAGCCCCAGCATTTT.

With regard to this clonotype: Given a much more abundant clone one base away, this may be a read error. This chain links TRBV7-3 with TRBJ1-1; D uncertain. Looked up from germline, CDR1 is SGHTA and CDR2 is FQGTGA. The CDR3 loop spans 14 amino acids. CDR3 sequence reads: CASSLTFGGTEALF. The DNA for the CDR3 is TGTGCCAGCAGCTTAACCTTCGGTGGCACTGAAGCTCTCTTT.

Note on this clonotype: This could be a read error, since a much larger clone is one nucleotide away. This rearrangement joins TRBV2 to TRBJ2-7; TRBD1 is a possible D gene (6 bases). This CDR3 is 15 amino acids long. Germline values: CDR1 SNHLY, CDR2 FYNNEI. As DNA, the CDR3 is TGTGCCAGCACCCCGGACAGAGCGAGTAACTACGAGCAGCACTTC. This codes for CASTPDRASNYEQHF.

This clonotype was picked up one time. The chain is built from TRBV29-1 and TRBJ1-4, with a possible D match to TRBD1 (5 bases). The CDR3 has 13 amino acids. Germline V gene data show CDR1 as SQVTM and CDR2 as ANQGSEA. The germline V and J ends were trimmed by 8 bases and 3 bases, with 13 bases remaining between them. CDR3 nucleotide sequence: TGCAGCTCACCACCAGGGCCTAATGAAAAACTGTTTTTT. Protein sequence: CSSPPGPNEKLFF.

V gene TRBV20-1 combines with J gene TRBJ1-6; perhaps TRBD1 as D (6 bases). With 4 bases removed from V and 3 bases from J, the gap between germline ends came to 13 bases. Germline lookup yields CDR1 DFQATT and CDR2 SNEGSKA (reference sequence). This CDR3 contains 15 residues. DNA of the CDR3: TGCAGTGCTACAAACGACAGGATCTATAATTCACCCCTCCACTTT. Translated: CSATNDRIYNSPLHF.

For the CDR3, the DNA is TGTGCCAGCAGCCCACGACTAGCGGGAGGATCCGGGGAGCTGTTTTTT. Its protein is CASSPRLAGGSGELFF. This chain uses TRBV7-9 with TRBJ2-2; 13 bases are a match to TRBD2. V gave up 5 bases and J gave up 6 bases; unmatched junction bases: 6. Germline-derived CDR1 and CDR2 are SEHNR and FQNEAQ (reference sequence). The CDR3 spans 16 residues.

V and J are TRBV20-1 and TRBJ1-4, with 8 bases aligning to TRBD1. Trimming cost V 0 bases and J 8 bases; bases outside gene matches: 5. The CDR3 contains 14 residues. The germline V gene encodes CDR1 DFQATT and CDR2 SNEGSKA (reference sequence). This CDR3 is CSARDMTGVEKLFF. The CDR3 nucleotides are TGCAGTGCTAGAGACATGACAGGGGTCGAAAAACTGTTTTTT.

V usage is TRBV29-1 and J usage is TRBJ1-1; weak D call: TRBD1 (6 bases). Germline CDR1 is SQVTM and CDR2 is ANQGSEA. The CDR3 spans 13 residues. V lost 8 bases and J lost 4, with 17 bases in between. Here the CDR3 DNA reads TGCAGCTTAGTAGGGGGGACGGGCACTGAAGCTTTCTTT. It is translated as CSLVGGTGTEAFF. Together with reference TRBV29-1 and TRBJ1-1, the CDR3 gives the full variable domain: SAVISQKPSRDICQRGTSLTIQCQVDSQVTMMFWYRQQPGQSLTLIATANQGSEATYESGFVIDKFPISRPNLTFSTLTVSNMSPEDSSIYLCSLVGGTGTEAFFGQGTRLTVV.

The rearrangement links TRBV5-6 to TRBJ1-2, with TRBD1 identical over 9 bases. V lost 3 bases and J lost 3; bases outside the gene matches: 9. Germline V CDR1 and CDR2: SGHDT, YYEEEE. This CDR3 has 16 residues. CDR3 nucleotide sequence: TGTGCCAGCAGCTACTCTCCGGGACAGGGCCACTATGGCTACACCTTC. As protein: CASSYSPGQGHYGYTF. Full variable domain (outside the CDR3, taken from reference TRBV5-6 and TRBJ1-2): DAGVTQSPTHLIKTRGQQVTLRCSPKSGHDTVSWYQQALGQGPQFIFQYYEEEERQRGNFPDRFSGHQFPNYSSELNVNALLLGDSALYLCASSYSPGQGHYGYTFGSGTRLTVV.

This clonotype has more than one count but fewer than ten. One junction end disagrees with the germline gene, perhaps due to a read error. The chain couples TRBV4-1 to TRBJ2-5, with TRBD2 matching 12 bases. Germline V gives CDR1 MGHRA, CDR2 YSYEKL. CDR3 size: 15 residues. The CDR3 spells CASSPRLAGVETQYF. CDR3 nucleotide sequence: TGTGCCAGCAGCCCGCGACTAGCGGGAGTAGAGACCCAGTACTTC.

CDR3 region: CSVEGPKQETQYF. The CDR3 coding sequence is TGCAGCGTTGAAGGACCAAAGCAAGAGACCCAGTACTTC. This chain uses TRBV29-1 with TRBJ2-5; D not certain. The length of the CDR3 is 13 residues. The germline CDR1 and CDR2 sequences are SQVTM and ANQGSEA. V was cut by 1 base and J by 2 bases, with 8 bases left in between. Full variable domain (outside the CDR3, taken from reference TRBV29-1 and TRBJ2-5): SAVISQKPSRDICQRGTSLTIQCQVDSQVTMMFWYRQQPGQSLTLIATANQGSEATYESGFVIDKFPISRPNLTFSTLTVSNMSPEDSSIYLCSVEGPKQETQYFGPGTRLLVL.

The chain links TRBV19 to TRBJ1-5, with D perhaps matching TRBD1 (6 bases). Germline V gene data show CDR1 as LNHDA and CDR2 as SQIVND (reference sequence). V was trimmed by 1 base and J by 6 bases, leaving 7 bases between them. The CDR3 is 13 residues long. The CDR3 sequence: CASSIAGAQPQHF. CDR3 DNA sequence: TGTGCCAGTAGTATAGCAGGGGCTCAGCCCCAGCATTTT. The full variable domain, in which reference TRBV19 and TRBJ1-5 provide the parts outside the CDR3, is DGGITQSPKYLFRKEGQNVTLSCEQNLNHDAMYWYRQDPGQGLRLIYYSQIVNDFQKGDIAEGYSVSREKKESFPLTVTSAQKNPTAFYLCASSIAGAQPQHFGDGTRLSIL.

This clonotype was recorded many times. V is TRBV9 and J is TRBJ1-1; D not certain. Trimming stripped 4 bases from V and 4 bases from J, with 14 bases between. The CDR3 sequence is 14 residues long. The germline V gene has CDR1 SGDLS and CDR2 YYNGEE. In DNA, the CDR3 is TGTGCCAGCAGCTCGACGACGCGGCCCACTGAAGCTTTCTTT. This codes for CASSSTTRPTEAFF.

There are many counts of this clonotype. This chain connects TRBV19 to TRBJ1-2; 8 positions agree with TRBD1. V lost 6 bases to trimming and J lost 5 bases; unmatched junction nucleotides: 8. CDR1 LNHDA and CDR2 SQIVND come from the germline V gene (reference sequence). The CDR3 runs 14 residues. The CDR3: CASSESGGWYGYTF. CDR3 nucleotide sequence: TGTGCCAGTAGCGAATCAGGGGGCTGGTATGGCTACACCTTC. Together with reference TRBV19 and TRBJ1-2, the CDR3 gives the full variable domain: DGGITQSPKYLFRKEGQNVTLSCEQNLNHDAMYWYRQDPGQGLRLIYYSQIVNDFQKGDIAEGYSVSREKKESFPLTVTSAQKNPTAFYLCASSESGGWYGYTFGSGTRLTVV.